The 10 T cell receptor beta chains below were found in one sample sequenced in a study of blood T cell repertoires in COVID-19. Generated by immunoSEQ multiplex PCR, the TCRdb table keeps only in-frame clones and is missing some. The sample lists 150,000 to 200,000 clones; around 90% were seen once. The source material was peripheral blood. These receptors were taken from a man in his fifties or sixties with active or convalescent COVID-19.

V usage is TRBV7-5 and J usage is TRBJ2-7; whether TRBD1, the table's D call, matches the DNA was not checked. TRBV7-5 is deemed a pseudogene. The CDR3 consists of 15 residues. The CDR3 DNA follows: TGTGTCAGAAGCCCTCAACAGGGGGCTGTCGACGAGCAGTACTTC. This gives the protein CVRSPQQGAVDEQYF.

The chain joins TRBV5-1 to TRBJ1-4; a weak D match, TRBD1 (5 bases). Per the germline V gene, CDR1 is SGHRS and CDR2 is YFSETQ. CDR3 size: 13 residues. Deletions cut 5 bases from V and 4 bases from J, with 9 bases between. CDR3 region: CASSQGDNEKLFF. Written as DNA, the CDR3 is TGCGCCAGCAGTCAAGGGGATAATGAAAAACTGTTTTTT.

This sequence joins TRBV7-2 and TRBJ2-7; the D gene is possibly TRBD2 (7 bases). The CDR3 has 14 residues. Trimming pared 5 bases from V and 2 bases from J, leaving 13 bases between. Germline CDR1 SGHTA, CDR2 FQGNSA. For the CDR3, the DNA is TGTGCCAGCAGCCCCGGGGGGCTCGCCTACGAGCAGTACTTC. The encoded protein is CASSPGGLAYEQYF.

This clone was recorded once. V usage is TRBV4-1 and J usage is TRBJ1-1, with TRBD1 identical over 7 bases. J gave up 1 base and V 0 bases, and 8 bases lay outside the gene matches. From germline, CDR1 is MGHRA and CDR2 YSYEKL. The CDR3 has 17 amino acids. CDR3 protein: CASSQDPTGAWNTEAFF. CDR3 nucleotides: TGCGCCAGCAGCCAAGATCCCACAGGGGCCTGGAACACTGAAGCTTTCTTT.

The rearrangement uses TRBV27 and TRBJ1-1; TRBD1 agrees at 8 bases. The ends lost 7 bases at V and 3 bases at J; junction bases unmatched: 10. CDR3 length equals 15 residues. Germline-derived CDR1 and CDR2 are MNHEY and SMNVEV (reference sequence). The CDR3 sequence: CASKGQGAGDTEAFF. The CDR3 nucleotides read TGTGCCAGCAAAGGGCAGGGGGCAGGGGACACTGAAGCTTTCTTT.

This clone has only a few counts. V and J are TRBV9 and TRBJ1-2; 9 nucleotides match TRBD1. After removal of 1 base from V and 8 bases from J, the junction contained 3 bases not matched to a gene. The CDR3 length is 13 residues. Germline V gives CDR1 SGDLS, CDR2 YYNGEE. The CDR3 loop reads CASSVRQGEGYTF. CDR3 DNA sequence: TGTGCCAGCAGCGTAAGACAGGGGGAAGGCTACACCTTC.

The rearrangement joins TRBV7-2 to TRBJ1-2; D is undetermined. CDR3 length: 11 residues. CDR1 and CDR2 (germline): SGHTA, FQGNSA. Trimming pared 2 bases from V and 7 bases from J, leaving 5 bases between. The CDR3 DNA follows: TGTGCCAGCAGCTTATCGGGTGGCTACACCTTC. Its protein product is CASSLSGGYTF.

This rearrangement joins TRBV4-2 to TRBJ1-4; possible D gene TRBD1, 5 bases. Trimming shortened V by 4 bases and J by 0 bases, and 6 bases separated the two germline ends. From germline, CDR1 is LGHNA and CDR2 YNFKEQ. The CDR3 extends over 14 amino acids. The CDR3 here is CASSPRATNEKLFF. DNA of the CDR3: TGTGCCAGCAGCCCCAGGGCAACTAATGAAAAACTGTTTTTT.

The chain employs TRBV5-5 and TRBJ2-7; 7 bases line up with TRBD2. The V gene's germline CDR1 is SGHKS and CDR2 YYEKEE (reference sequence). This CDR3 is 18 amino acids long. V gave up 2 bases and J gave up 4 bases; unmatched junction bases: 18. The CDR3 sequence: CASSFRFFLAGESYEQYF. In DNA form, the CDR3 reads TGTGCCAGCAGCTTTAGGTTTTTCCTCGCGGGGGAGTCATACGAGCAGTACTTC.

J is TRBJ2-4 and V is TRBV19, with a possible D match to TRBD2 (5 bases). The CDR3 length is 16 residues. Germline assignment: CDR1 LNHDA and CDR2 SQIVND (reference sequence). V was shortened by 3 bases and J by 0 bases, with 12 bases between the two germline ends. CDR3 protein: CASSISQTIAKNIQYF. The CDR3, as DNA: TGTGCCAGTAGTATTTCCCAGACTATAGCCAAAAACATTCAGTACTTC.